The 24 T cell receptor beta chains presented below share a single source sample, sequenced in a study of identical twins. TCRdb reprocessed the 5' RACE reads via MiXCR and lists one record per CDR3 protein. The table lists 500,000 to 650,000 distinct CDR3 sequences, 7% to 7.5% of them singletons. The sample was also reused in another study, on yellow fever vaccine responses in identical twins.

Sequenced input: PBMCs. The receptors stem from a young woman in good health.

The rearrangement uses TRBV15 and TRBJ2-6; unclear D gene. CDR3 length: 13 residues. Trimming cost V 7 bases and J 0 bases, with 4 bases left between them. Germline-derived CDR1 and CDR2 are LNHNV and YYDKDF (reference sequence). The CDR3 DNA is TGTGCCACCAAATCCTCTGGGGCCAACGTCCTGACTTTC. Encoded protein: CATKSSGANVLTF.

In this sample, this clonotype turned up many times. The chain uses TRBV5-1 and TRBJ2-6, with 8 bases identical to TRBD2. V lost 2 bases, J lost 0 bases, and 13 bases stayed unmatched. Looked up from germline, CDR1 is SGHRS and CDR2 is YFSETQ. This CDR3 has 20 amino acids. CDR3 amino acids: CASSFRLANPNLSGANVLTF. CDR3 bases: TGCGCCAGCAGCTTTCGACTAGCGAATCCTAACCTCTCTGGGGCCAACGTCCTGACTTTC.

The table lists this clonotype with a few counts. The chain uses TRBV12-3 or TRBV12-4 and TRBJ1-2; D gene ambiguous. The CDR3 is 13 amino acids. V was clipped by 8 bases and J by 8 bases, with 18 bases between them. The CDR3 protein is CASGTLGRKGYTF. The CDR3 bases are TGTGCCAGCGGAACCTTAGGACGGAAGGGCTACACCTTC.

This clonotype was detected only a few times. J is TRBJ2-7 and V is TRBV21-1; TRBD1, the D gene given by the table, was not confirmed from the DNA. TRBV21-1 is noted as a pseudogene. The CDR3 is made up of 14 amino acids. DNA of the CDR3: TGTGCCAGCAGGTTGGACAGTCTTGCCTACGAGCAGTACGTC. Translated, it gives CASRLDSLAYEQYV.

This clonotype was seen many times. The gene calls are TRBV4-1 and TRBJ2-4; 7 bases line up with TRBD1. V shed 4 bases, J shed 5 bases, and the junction held 14 bases outside the gene matches. Per the germline V gene, CDR1 is MGHRA and CDR2 is YSYEKL. This CDR3 has 17 amino acids. This CDR3 reads CASSPRPEGASENIQYF. The DNA of the CDR3 is TGCGCCAGCAGCCCCCGCCCCGAGGGGGCCTCTGAAAACATTCAGTACTTC.

This clonotype was observed many times. The chain recombines TRBV7-2 with TRBJ2-5; the D gene is possibly TRBD1 (5 bases). CDR1 is SGHTA, CDR2 FQGNSA, per germline. The CDR3 contains 15 residues. V gave up 0 bases and J gave up 1 base, with 9 bases separating them. CDR3 loop: CASSLASTVQETQYF. The CDR3 DNA follows: TGTGCCAGCAGCTTAGCCTCGACAGTCCAAGAGACCCAGTACTTC.

This clonotype was seen a handful of times. The rearrangement uses TRBV5-1 and TRBJ1-6, with 7 positions matching TRBD1. Germline V gene data show CDR1 as SGHRS and CDR2 as YFSETQ. The CDR3 spans 14 residues. V was pared by 3 bases and J by 8 bases, with 5 bases of the junction left unmatched. DNA of the CDR3: TGCGCCAGCAGCTCGGACAGGAGGTATTCACCCCTCCACTTT. It translates to CASSSDRRYSPLHF. Together with reference TRBV5-1 and TRBJ1-6, the CDR3 gives the full variable domain: KAGVTQTPRYLIKTRGQQVTLSCSPISGHRSVSWYQQTPGQGLQFLFEYFSETQRNKGNFPGRFSGRQFSNSRSEMNVSTLELGDSALYLCASSSDRRYSPLHFGNGTRLTVT.

CDR3 protein: CASSGRDGTDTQYF. CDR3 bases: TGTGCCAGCAGTGGTCGGGATGGCACAGATACGCAGTATTTT. The V call is TRBV6-1, the J call TRBJ2-3; a weak D match, TRBD2 (5 bases). There are 14 residues in the CDR3. Looked up from germline, CDR1 is MNHNS and CDR2 is SASEGT. V lost 4 bases and J 1 base, leaving 9 bases between the germline ends.

This clonotype was counted a few times. The V gene is TRBV20-1, the J gene TRBJ2-1, with 8 bases identical to TRBD2. V dropped 1 base and J dropped 5; count of bases not matched to a gene: 7. The CDR3 spans 15 residues. Germline assignment: CDR1 DFQATT and CDR2 SNEGSKA (reference sequence). The CDR3 loop is CSARAEASGHNEQFF. The CDR3 coding sequence is TGCAGTGCTAGAGCAGAGGCTAGCGGGCACAATGAGCAGTTCTTC.

This clonotype has ten or more counts. V gene TRBV4-2 combines with J gene TRBJ1-1, with D possibly being TRBD1 (6 bases). Germline assignment: CDR1 LGHNA and CDR2 YNFKEQ. The V gene lost 0 bases and the J gene lost 2 bases, with 10 bases spanning the gap. The length of the CDR3 is 15 residues. CDR3 sequence reads: CASSQEYRENTEAFF. The CDR3, as DNA: TGTGCCAGCAGCCAAGAATACAGGGAAAACACTGAAGCTTTCTTT.

The chain recombines TRBV6-5 with TRBJ2-2; either TRBD1 or TRBD2 may supply D (5 bases each). Germline CDR1 MNHEY, CDR2 SVGAGI. This CDR3 has 16 residues. The germline V and J ends were trimmed by 0 bases and 2 bases, with 10 bases remaining between them. CDR3 loop: CASSYSGTYNTGELFF. In DNA, the CDR3 is TGTGCCAGCAGTTACTCGGGGACGTATAACACCGGGGAGCTGTTTTTT.

This chain connects TRBV7-2 to TRBJ2-2; D is unresolved. The CDR3 contains 14 residues. The ends were cut back, 3 bases at V and 6 bases at J, with 11 bases in the middle. The germline CDR1 and CDR2 sequences are SGHTA and FQGNSA. DNA for the CDR3: TGTGCCAGCAGCTTGTCCCACCGGGCCGGGGAGCTGTTTTTT. It is translated as CASSLSHRAGELFF.

Concerning this clonotype itself: The junction departs from germline at one end; a sequencing error may be responsible. The chain has TRBV12-3 or TRBV12-4 and TRBJ2-2; unclear D gene. The CDR3 sequence is 14 residues long. The CDR3 bases are TGTGGCAGCAGTTTAAGCCATAGGGACGGGGAGCTGTTTTTT. This sequence encodes CGSSLSHRDGELFF.

This clonotype was counted at least ten times. The chain has TRBV27 and TRBJ2-1; D possibly matches TRBD1 or TRBD2 (5 bases each). Trimming stripped 5 bases from V and 8 bases from J, with 10 bases between. This CDR3 comprises 12 residues. The germline CDR1 and CDR2 sequences are MNHEY and SMNVEV (reference sequence). The CDR3 loop reads CASSQGTDEQFF. Written as DNA, the CDR3 is TGTGCCAGCAGTCAAGGGACGGATGAGCAGTTCTTC.

The V and J genes are TRBV28 and TRBJ1-2, with D uncertain. With 6 bases removed from V and 5 bases from J, the gap between germline ends came to 16 bases. Germline V lookup: CDR1 MDHEN, CDR2 SYDVKM. This CDR3 is 14 amino acids long. DNA for the CDR3: TGTGCCAGCAGCGCGGATCGGTTATGGTATGGCTACACCTTC. Its translation is CASSADRLWYGYTF.

The chain recombines TRBV14 with TRBJ1-5; D perhaps matches TRBD1 (5 bases). Trimming stripped 1 base from V and 7 bases from J, with 11 bases between. Germline CDR1 is SGHDN and CDR2 is FVKESK. The CDR3 sequence is 14 residues long. CDR3 DNA sequence: TGTGCCAGCAGCCAAGGGGGGGTTAAGCAGCCCCAGCATTTT. Translating gives CASSQGGVKQPQHF.

This clonotype was counted only a few times. J is TRBJ2-1 and V is TRBV11-1; TRBD2 matches at 10 bases. V gave up 0 bases and J gave up 5 bases; unmatched junction bases: 10. Germline CDR1 reads SGHAT; CDR2 reads FQDESV (reference sequence). The CDR3 totals 18 residues. CDR3: CASSLAWENSGRDNEQFF. The CDR3 DNA is TGTGCCAGCAGCTTAGCGTGGGAGAACAGCGGGAGGGACAATGAGCAGTTCTTC. The whole variable domain, remainder taken from reference TRBV11-1 and TRBJ2-1, is EAEVAQSPRYKITEKSQAVAFWCDPISGHATLYWYRQILGQGPELLVQFQDESVVDDSQLPKDRFSAERLKGVDSTLKIQPAELGDSAMYLCASSLAWENSGRDNEQFFGPGTRLTVL.

This clonotype was observed many times. The chain employs TRBV12-3 or TRBV12-4 and TRBJ2-1, with D maybe TRBD2 (6 bases). V lost 3 bases and J lost 7, with 13 bases in between. The CDR3 has 14 amino acids. The CDR3 here is CASSFGGVINEQFF. The DNA for the CDR3 is TGTGCCAGCAGTTTCGGGGGAGTGATTAATGAGCAGTTCTTC.

This clonotype has ten or more counts. The gene calls are TRBV4-1 and TRBJ1-5; D gene ambiguous. The length of the CDR3 is 15 residues. From germline, CDR1 is MGHRA and CDR2 YSYEKL. The V end was cut by 3 bases, the J end by 5 bases, with 14 bases between. The CDR3 nucleotides are TGCGCCAGCAGCCAGGAGAGAGGGTTCGATCAGCCCCAGCATTTT. This encodes CASSQERGFDQPQHF.

This clonotype showed up just a few times. The V gene is TRBV12-3 or TRBV12-4, the J gene TRBJ1-2; 9 bases are shared with TRBD1. With V trimmed by 5 bases and J by 4 bases, 2 bases remained unmatched. The CDR3 sequence is 13 residues long. The CDR3 loop reads CASSRTGVYGYTF. DNA for the CDR3: TGTGCCAGCAGTCGGACAGGGGTCTATGGCTACACCTTC.

This clonotype was seen ten or more times. This rearrangement joins TRBV10-3 to TRBJ1-1; D call uncertain. Germline V gives CDR1 ENHRY, CDR2 SYGVKD. The CDR3 is made up of 15 amino acids. V dropped 1 base and J dropped 2 bases, with 11 bases sitting between them. The CDR3 here is CAISELAGANTEAFF. Here the CDR3 DNA reads TGTGCCATCAGTGAGTTGGCCGGAGCCAACACTGAAGCTTTCTTT.

The V call is TRBV6-2 or TRBV6-3, the J call TRBJ2-1; the D gene is possibly TRBD2 (6 bases). CDR1 is MNHEY and CDR2 is SVGEGT in the germline V gene. The V and J ends lost 5 bases and 9 bases respectively, with 17 bases between them. The length of the CDR3 is 14 residues. The DNA of the CDR3 is TGTGCCAGCAGTATGCCCAGTCTGGGGGGTGAGCAGTTCTTC. This encodes CASSMPSLGGEQFF.

The rearrangement links TRBV5-1 to TRBJ2-1; TRBD2 matches 8 bases. Germline V gives CDR1 SGHRS, CDR2 YFSETQ. Trimming took 5 bases from V and 6 from J; bases not matched to a gene: 13. This CDR3 region has 16 residues. The CDR3 spells CASSPGLAGGVNEQFF. The CDR3 DNA reads as TGCGCCAGCAGTCCCGGGTTGGCGGGAGGAGTCAATGAGCAGTTCTTC.

This clonotype appeared a few times. This sequence joins TRBV20-1 and TRBJ2-3; the match to TRBD1 covers 9 bases. The CDR3 is made up of 13 amino acids. From germline, CDR1 is DFQATT and CDR2 SNEGSKA (reference sequence). V lost 3 bases, J lost 5 bases, and 3 bases stayed unmatched. The CDR3 DNA follows: TGCAGTGCTAGTGGACAGGGGAAAGATACGCAGTATTTT. Translation gives CSASGQGKDTQYF.